This T cell receptor (beta chain) was documented in a study of early T cells in non-severe SARS-CoV-2 infection. Germline-derived CDR1 and CDR2 are SGHAT and FQNNGV. The V gene end was trimmed by 10 bases and the J gene end by 3 bases; junction bases not matched to a gene: 9. This CDR3 has 14 amino acids. This clonotype was seen a few times. TCRdb fed the 5' RACE reads into MiXCR, producing one record per CDR3 protein. The table includes roughly 92,000 distinct CDR3 sequences, over 9.5% detected once. The clonotype was recovered from an adult who was a healthcare worker with PCR-confirmed SARS-CoV-2 infection or an uninfected control (not recorded which). The gene calls are TRBV11-2 and TRBJ2-1, with TRBD1 matching 7 bases. Specimen: whole blood, collected at baseline. CDR3 loop: CATEPGGSYNEQFF. The DNA of the CDR3 is TGTGCCACCGAGCCAGGGGGAAGCTACAATGAGCAGTTCTTC.